The 25 T cell receptor beta chains presented below share a single source sample, sequenced in a study of identical twins. TCRdb called the 5' RACE reads again in MiXCR, with one record for every CDR3 protein. The sample lists fewer than 250,000 distinct CDR3 sequences, roughly a tenth occurring once. The material sequenced was memory (CD45RO+) T cells sorted from blood. Receptor source: a woman under 30 in good health.

The chain joins TRBV25-1 to TRBJ2-5; TRBD1 agrees at 7 bases. CDR3 length equals 15 residues. The germline CDR1 and CDR2 sequences are MGHDK and SYGVNS. The trim removed 6 bases at V and 1 base at J, leaving 8 bases unmatched. This CDR3 reads CASRPSGTAQETQYF. The CDR3 bases are TGTGCCAGCAGACCCTCCGGGACAGCCCAAGAGACCCAGTACTTC.

This clonotype was seen a few times. The rearrangement links TRBV12-3 or TRBV12-4 to TRBJ2-7; the D gene is possibly TRBD2 (5 bases). V was clipped by 6 bases and J by 2 bases, with 20 bases between them. The CDR3 extends over 16 amino acids. The CDR3: CASSLYFLGGAYEQYF. The CDR3 coding sequence is TGTGCCAGCAGCCTCTATTTCCTCGGAGGCGCCTACGAGCAGTACTTC.

This clonotype was recorded at least ten times. This sequence joins TRBV7-9 and TRBJ1-3; D is ambiguous. This CDR3 comprises 15 residues. CDR1 is SEHNR, CDR2 FQNEAQ, per germline (reference sequence). V lost 1 base and J lost 0, with 7 bases in between. CDR3 amino acids: CASSLGSDSGNTIYF. CDR3 nucleotides: TGTGCCAGCAGCTTAGGATCGGACTCTGGAAACACCATATATTTT.

This clonotype was picked up many times. The V call is TRBV5-1, the J call TRBJ1-6, with no clear D. The V gene lost 2 bases and the J gene lost 8 bases, with 11 bases spanning the gap. Germline V gene sequence: CDR1 SGHRS, CDR2 YFSETQ. CDR3 length: 14 amino acids. CDR3 DNA: TGCGCCAGCAGCTTATACAGCAGCGATTCACCCCTCCACTTT. This gives the protein CASSLYSSDSPLHF.

This clonotype was observed a handful of times. The chain has TRBV2 and TRBJ1-3; D not resolved. Trimming took off 1 base at V and 4 bases at J, with 8 bases between the two ends. CDR3 length: 14 amino acids. CDR1 SNHLY and CDR2 FYNNEI come from the germline V gene. The CDR3 here is CASSEGTPGNTIYF. As DNA, the CDR3 is TGTGCCAGCAGTGAAGGGACGCCCGGAAACACCATATATTTT.

This clonotype has at least ten counts. The chain carries TRBV5-1 and TRBJ2-1; D gene ambiguous. V lost 2 bases and J lost 7, with 10 bases in between. Germline V CDR1 and CDR2: SGHRS, YFSETQ. The CDR3 sequence is 13 residues long. The CDR3 sequence: CASSLEAANEQFF. In DNA, the CDR3 is TGCGCCAGCAGCTTAGAGGCAGCTAATGAGCAGTTCTTC.

J is TRBJ2-7 and V is TRBV20-1; 13 bases map to TRBD2. The CDR3 is 16 amino acids. Trimming removed 4 bases from V and 1 base from J; junction bases left unmatched: 7. Germline CDR1 is DFQATT and CDR2 is SNEGSKA (reference sequence). The CDR3 sequence: CSATGTSGKESYEQYF. CDR3 DNA sequence: TGCAGTGCTACCGGGACTAGCGGGAAAGAATCCTACGAGCAGTACTTC.

The chain links TRBV6-5 to TRBJ2-7; 7 bases are a match to TRBD2. This CDR3 region has 15 residues. With 2 bases clipped from V and 2 bases from J, the junction kept 6 bases outside the gene matches. CDR1 and CDR2 (germline): MNHEY, SVGAGI. The CDR3 reads CASSYRLAEAYEQYF. Written as DNA, the CDR3 is TGTGCCAGCAGTTACAGGCTAGCGGAGGCCTACGAGCAGTACTTC.

The gene calls are TRBV6-1 and TRBJ2-1; 9 bases match TRBD2. This CDR3 comprises 15 residues. Germline CDR1 MNHNS, CDR2 SASEGT. V trimming: 6 bases; J trimming: 5 bases; junction bases outside the gene matches: 8. CDR3 in amino acids: CASSRQGTSNNEQFF. The CDR3 DNA sequence: TGTGCCAGCAGCCGGCAGGGGACTAGCAACAATGAGCAGTTCTTC.

This clonotype was recorded a few times. The gene calls are TRBV20-1 and TRBJ2-3; TRBD2 agrees at 9 bases. CDR3 length: 14 residues. Trimming took 0 bases from V and 7 from J; bases not matched to a gene: 5. The V gene's germline CDR1 is DFQATT and CDR2 SNEGSKA (reference sequence). The CDR3 here is CSAREGSGSYTQYF. The CDR3 bases are TGCAGTGCTAGAGAAGGTAGCGGGAGTTATACGCAGTATTTT.

In this sample, this clonotype turned up many times. The chain carries TRBV29-1 and TRBJ2-3; the D gene is possibly TRBD1 (6 bases). Per the germline V gene, CDR1 is SQVTM and CDR2 is ANQGSEA. This CDR3 region has 14 residues. The CDR3 spells CTIQGAISTDTQYF. Here the CDR3 DNA reads TGCACGATACAGGGCGCAATAAGCACAGATACGCAGTATTTT.

This clonotype occurred many times. The chain employs TRBV5-1 and TRBJ2-3; D is uncertain. V lost 2 bases and J 5 bases, leaving 9 bases between the germline ends. The CDR3 consists of 13 residues. Germline CDR1 is SGHRS and CDR2 is YFSETQ. CDR3 in DNA: TGCGCCAGCAGCTTCTGGGGTAGAGATACGCAGTATTTT. Encoded protein: CASSFWGRDTQYF.

V gene TRBV10-2 combines with J gene TRBJ2-1; no clear D gene. There are 14 residues in the CDR3. Germline V gene sequence: CDR1 WSHSY, CDR2 SAAADI. V was cut by 6 bases and J by 7 bases, with 16 bases left in between. CDR3 protein: CASRQGRVRNEQFF. CDR3 bases: TGCGCCAGCAGACAAGGACGAGTGAGGAATGAGCAGTTCTTC.

This chain connects TRBV6-1 to TRBJ1-5; 9 nucleotides match TRBD1. V shed 6 bases, J shed 6 bases, and the junction held 9 bases outside the gene matches. This CDR3 contains 15 residues. The germline V gene has CDR1 MNHNS and CDR2 SASEGT. The CDR3 DNA reads TGTGCCAGCAGGGATACAGGGGGCGGGAGTCAGCCCCAGCATTTT. Translating gives CASRDTGGGSQPQHF.

At least ten counts were recorded for this clonotype. The chain recombines TRBV29-1 with TRBJ2-3; D is perhaps TRBD2 (6 bases). The CDR3 spans 15 residues. Germline V gene data show CDR1 as SQVTM and CDR2 as ANQGSEA. V was pared by 5 bases and J by 5 bases, with 20 bases between. The CDR3 region is CSVLPEAGRGDTQYF. The CDR3 DNA reads TGCAGCGTTCTCCCGGAGGCGGGACGGGGAGATACGCAGTATTTT.

This clonotype appeared a few times. V gene TRBV20-1 combines with J gene TRBJ1-2; no firm D call. The CDR3 length is 13 residues. The germline gives CDR1 DFQATT, CDR2 SNEGSKA (reference sequence). Trimming took 1 base from V and 7 from J, leaving 13 bases between them. As DNA, the CDR3 is TGCAGTGCTAGAGTGGAGGGTAACGGTGGCTACACCTTC. Translating gives CSARVEGNGGYTF.

This clonotype was counted ten times or more. The CDR3: CSAGRAANYEQYF. The CDR3, as DNA: TGCAGTGCCGGGAGGGCTGCGAACTACGAGCAGTACTTC. The chain has TRBV20-1 and TRBJ2-7, with 8 bases matching TRBD2. The ends lost 6 bases at V and 3 bases at J; junction bases unmatched: 7. CDR1 and CDR2 (germline): DFQATT, SNEGSKA (reference sequence). This CDR3 spans 13 amino acids.

This clonotype has just a few counts. The chain joins TRBV24-1 to TRBJ2-1; 7 bases are a match to TRBD1. The J segment lost 8 bases and the V segment lost 3 bases, leaving 9 bases of the junction unmatched. CDR3 length equals 15 residues. Germline loops: CDR1 KGHDR, CDR2 SFDVKD. CDR3 amino acids: CATSDEAGGFYEQFF. The CDR3 DNA reads as TGTGCCACCAGTGATGAGGCAGGGGGTTTTTATGAGCAGTTCTTC.

This clonotype was recorded a few times. The V call is TRBV6-2 or TRBV6-3, the J call TRBJ2-5; D not resolved. The V gene's germline CDR1 is MNHEY and CDR2 SVGEGT. Trimming pared 6 bases from V and 5 bases from J, leaving 13 bases between. This CDR3 is 13 amino acids long. In DNA form, the CDR3 reads TGTGCCAGCAGCTATTACCCCCGGGAGACCCAGTACTTC. It encodes CASSYYPRETQYF.

The table lists this clonotype with a few counts. The chain employs TRBV20-1 and TRBJ1-1; 8 bases fit TRBD1. CDR3 length: 14 amino acids. Looked up from germline, CDR1 is DFQATT and CDR2 is SNEGSKA (reference sequence). The V gene end was trimmed by 0 bases and the J gene end by 7 bases; junction bases not matched to a gene: 7. CDR3 bases: TGCAGTGCTAGAGATGCGACAGGGGTGATTGAAGCTTTCTTT. This gives the protein CSARDATGVIEAFF.

This chain joins TRBV5-6 and TRBJ2-5; D remains ambiguous. Per the germline V gene, CDR1 is SGHDT and CDR2 is YYEEEE. V gave up 0 bases and J gave up 8 bases, with 11 bases separating them. This CDR3 is 13 amino acids long. CDR3 amino acids: CASSLARALTQYF. DNA of the CDR3: TGTGCCAGCAGCTTGGCTAGGGCTCTCACCCAGTACTTC.

Relative to its sample, this clonotype is medium-sized. This chain's CDR3 is CASVRGEEVKIQYF. CDR3 bases: TGTGCCAGCGTCAGGGGCGAGGAAGTGAAGATTCAGTACTTC. This rearrangement joins TRBV6-6 to TRBJ2-4, with D possibly TRBD1 on 6 matching bases. The CDR3 totals 14 residues. V lost 8 bases and J lost 10, with 21 bases in between. Germline CDR1 is MNHNY and CDR2 is SVGAGI (reference sequence).

This clonotype was seen only a few times. The rearrangement links TRBV12-3 or TRBV12-4 to TRBJ1-6; D ambiguous. The CDR3 extends over 12 amino acids. V was shortened by 3 bases and J by 10 bases, with 7 bases between the two germline ends. CDR3 amino acids: CASSFFRSPLHF. CDR3 DNA sequence: TGTGCCAGCAGTTTTTTTCGGTCACCCCTCCACTTT.

This chain joins TRBV2 and TRBJ2-7; TRBD2 agrees at 7 bases. Germline-derived CDR1 and CDR2 are SNHLY and FYNNEI. The trim removed 8 bases at V and 1 base at J, leaving 5 bases unmatched. The CDR3 covers 13 residues. CDR3 residues: CASGLAVSYEQYF. The CDR3 nucleotides read TGTGCCAGCGGCCTAGCGGTGTCCTACGAGCAGTACTTC.

This sequence joins TRBV11-2 and TRBJ2-3, with 14 bases matching TRBD2. The V gene end was trimmed by 1 base and the J gene end by 2 bases; junction bases not matched to a gene: 5. Germline CDR1 and CDR2: SGHAT and FQNNGV. The CDR3 loop spans 18 amino acids. For the CDR3, the DNA is TGTGCCAGCAGCTTAGTAAGACTAGCGGGAGGGTTCACAGATACGCAGTATTTT. Translated, it gives CASSLVRLAGGFTDTQYF.